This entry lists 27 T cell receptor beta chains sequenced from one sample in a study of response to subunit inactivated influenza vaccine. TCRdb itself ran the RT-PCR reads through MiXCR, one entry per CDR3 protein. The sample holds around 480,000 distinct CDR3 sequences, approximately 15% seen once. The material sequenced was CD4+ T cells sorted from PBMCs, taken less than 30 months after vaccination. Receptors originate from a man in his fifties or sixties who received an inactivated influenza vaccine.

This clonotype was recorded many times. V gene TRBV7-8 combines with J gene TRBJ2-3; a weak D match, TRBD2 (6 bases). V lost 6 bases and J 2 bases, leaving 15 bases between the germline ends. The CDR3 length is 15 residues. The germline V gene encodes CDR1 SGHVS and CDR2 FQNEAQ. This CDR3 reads CASRHVAESTDTQYF. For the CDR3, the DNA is TGTGCCAGCAGGCATGTAGCGGAGTCCACAGATACGCAGTATTTT.

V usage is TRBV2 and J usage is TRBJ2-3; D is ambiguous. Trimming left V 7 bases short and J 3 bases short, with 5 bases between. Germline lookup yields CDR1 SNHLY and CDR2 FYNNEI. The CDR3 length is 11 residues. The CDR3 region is CASTVTDTQYF. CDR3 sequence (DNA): TGTGCCAGCACAGTTACAGATACGCAGTATTTT.

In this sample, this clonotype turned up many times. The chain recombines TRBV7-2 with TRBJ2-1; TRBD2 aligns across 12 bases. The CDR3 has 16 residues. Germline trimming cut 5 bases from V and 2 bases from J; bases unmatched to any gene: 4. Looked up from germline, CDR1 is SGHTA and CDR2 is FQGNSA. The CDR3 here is CASSLWTSGTYNEQFF. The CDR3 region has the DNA TGTGCCAGCAGCCTATGGACTAGCGGGACCTACAATGAGCAGTTCTTC.

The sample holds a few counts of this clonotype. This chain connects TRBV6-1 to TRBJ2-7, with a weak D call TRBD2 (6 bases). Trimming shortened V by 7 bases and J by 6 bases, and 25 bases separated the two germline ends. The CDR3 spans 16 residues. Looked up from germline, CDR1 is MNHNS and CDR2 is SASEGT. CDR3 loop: CASTIRGSGFLLEQYF. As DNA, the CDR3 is TGTGCCAGCACCATACGGGGGAGCGGGTTTCTGCTCGAGCAGTACTTC.

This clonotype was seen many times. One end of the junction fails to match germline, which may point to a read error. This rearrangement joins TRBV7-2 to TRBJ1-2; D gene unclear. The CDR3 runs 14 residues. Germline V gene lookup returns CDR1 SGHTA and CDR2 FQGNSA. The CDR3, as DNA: TGTGCCAGCAGCGTACGGGAAGTCAGCCCGCAAGCCTTCTTC. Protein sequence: CASSVREVSPQAFF.

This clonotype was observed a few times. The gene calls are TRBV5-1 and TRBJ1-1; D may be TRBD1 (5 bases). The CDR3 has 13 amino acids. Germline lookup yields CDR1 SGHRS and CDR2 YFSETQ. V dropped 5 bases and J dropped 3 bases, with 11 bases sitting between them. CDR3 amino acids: CASRIGRDTEAFF. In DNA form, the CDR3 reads TGCGCCAGCAGAATCGGCAGGGACACTGAAGCTTTCTTT.

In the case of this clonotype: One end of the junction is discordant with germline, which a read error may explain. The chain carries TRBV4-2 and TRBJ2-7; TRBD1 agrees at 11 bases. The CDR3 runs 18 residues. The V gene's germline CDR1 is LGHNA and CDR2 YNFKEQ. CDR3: CASSYLTTGTGGSGELYF. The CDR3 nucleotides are TGTGCCAGCAGCTACCTGACAACCGGGACAGGGGGTTCGGGCGAGCTGTACTTC.

Here the CDR3 DNA reads TGTGCCGGCCAGGCAGGGCGTGGAGCCGGGCAGTACTTC. Translated: CAGQAGRGAGQYF. The gene calls are TRBV6-2 or TRBV6-3 and TRBJ2-7; possible D gene TRBD1, 5 bases. The CDR3 runs to 13 residues. From germline, CDR1 is MNHEY and CDR2 SVGEGT. Trimming took 11 bases from V and 9 from J, leaving 23 bases between them.

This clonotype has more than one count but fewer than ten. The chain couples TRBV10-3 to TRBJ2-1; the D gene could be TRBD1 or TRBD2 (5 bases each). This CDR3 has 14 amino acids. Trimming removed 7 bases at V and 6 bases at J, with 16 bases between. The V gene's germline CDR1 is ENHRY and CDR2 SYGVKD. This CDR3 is CAITPDSRGNEQFF. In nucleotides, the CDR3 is TGTGCCATCACCCCAGACAGCCGGGGCAATGAGCAGTTCTTC.

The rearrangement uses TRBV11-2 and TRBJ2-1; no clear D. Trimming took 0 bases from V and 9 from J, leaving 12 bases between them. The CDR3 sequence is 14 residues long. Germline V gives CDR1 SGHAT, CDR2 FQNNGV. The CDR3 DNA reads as TGTGCCAGCAGCTTAGAGGCGGTGTTTAGTGAGCAGTTCTTC. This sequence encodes CASSLEAVFSEQFF.

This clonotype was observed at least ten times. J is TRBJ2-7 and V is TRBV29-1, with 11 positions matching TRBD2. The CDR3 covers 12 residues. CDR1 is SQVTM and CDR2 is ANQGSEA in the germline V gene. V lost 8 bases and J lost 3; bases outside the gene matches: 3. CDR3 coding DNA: TGCAGCACTAGCGGGAGAGACTACGAGCAGTACTTC. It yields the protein CSTSGRDYEQYF.

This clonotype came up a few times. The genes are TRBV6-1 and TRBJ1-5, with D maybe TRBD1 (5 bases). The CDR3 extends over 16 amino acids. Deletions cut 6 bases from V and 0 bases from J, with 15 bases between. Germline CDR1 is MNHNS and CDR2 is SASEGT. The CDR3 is CASRARVTDSNQPQHF. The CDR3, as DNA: TGTGCCAGCAGGGCGAGAGTGACAGATAGCAATCAGCCCCAGCATTTT.

The CDR3 coding sequence is TGCAGCGTTGGGGGTAGCGGGAGGGCCATGGAGACCCAGTACTTC. This sequence encodes CSVGGSGRAMETQYF. The J gene is TRBJ2-5, the V gene TRBV29-1, with TRBD2 matching over 11 bases. V dropped 4 bases and J dropped 5; count of bases not matched to a gene: 9. Germline V gene data show CDR1 as SQVTM and CDR2 as ANQGSEA. CDR3 length equals 15 residues.

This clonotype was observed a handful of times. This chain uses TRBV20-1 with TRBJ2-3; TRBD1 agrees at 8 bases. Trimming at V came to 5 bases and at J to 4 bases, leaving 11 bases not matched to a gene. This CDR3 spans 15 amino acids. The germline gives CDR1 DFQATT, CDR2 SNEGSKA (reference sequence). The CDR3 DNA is TGCAGTGCTCCGAGACAGGGGAGGATCGCAGATACGCAGTATTTT. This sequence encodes CSAPRQGRIADTQYF.

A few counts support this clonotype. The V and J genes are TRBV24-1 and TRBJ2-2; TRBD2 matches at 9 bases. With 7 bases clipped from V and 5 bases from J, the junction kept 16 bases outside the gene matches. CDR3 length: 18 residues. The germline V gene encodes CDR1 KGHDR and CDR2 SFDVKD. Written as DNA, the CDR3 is TGTGCCACCAGCGCTAAATGGGGCCAGCGGGAGGAAACCGGGGAGCTGTTTTTT. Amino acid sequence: CATSAKWGQREETGELFF.

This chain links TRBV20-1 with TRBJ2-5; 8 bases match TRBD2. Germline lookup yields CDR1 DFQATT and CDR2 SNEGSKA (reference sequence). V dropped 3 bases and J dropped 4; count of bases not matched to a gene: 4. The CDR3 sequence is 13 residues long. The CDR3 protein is CSASWLAGETQYF. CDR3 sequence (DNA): TGCAGTGCTAGTTGGCTAGCGGGAGAGACCCAGTACTTC.

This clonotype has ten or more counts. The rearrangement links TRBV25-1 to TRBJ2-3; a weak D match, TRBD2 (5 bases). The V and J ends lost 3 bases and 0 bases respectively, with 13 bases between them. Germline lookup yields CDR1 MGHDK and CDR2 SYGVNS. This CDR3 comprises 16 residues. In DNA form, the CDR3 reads TGTGCCAGCAGTGAGGACTTCCAGACTAGCACAGATACGCAGTATTTT. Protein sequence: CASSEDFQTSTDTQYF.

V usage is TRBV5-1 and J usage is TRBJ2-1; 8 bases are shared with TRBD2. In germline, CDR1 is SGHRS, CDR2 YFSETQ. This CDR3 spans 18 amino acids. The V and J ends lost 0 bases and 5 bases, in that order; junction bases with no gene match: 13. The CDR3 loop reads CASSLGGSGRGQDNEQFF. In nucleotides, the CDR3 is TGCGCCAGCAGCTTGGGGGGGAGCGGGAGAGGTCAGGACAATGAGCAGTTCTTC. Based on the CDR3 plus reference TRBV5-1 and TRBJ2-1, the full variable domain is KAGVTQTPRYLIKTRGQQVTLSCSPISGHRSVSWYQQTPGQGLQFLFEYFSETQRNKGNFPGRFSGRQFSNSRSEMNVSTLELGDSALYLCASSLGGSGRGQDNEQFFGPGTRLTVL.

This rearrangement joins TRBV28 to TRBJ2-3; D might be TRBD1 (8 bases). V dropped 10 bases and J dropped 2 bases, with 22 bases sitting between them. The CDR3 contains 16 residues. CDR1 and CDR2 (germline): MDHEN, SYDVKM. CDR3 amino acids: CATSKQGGISTDTQYF. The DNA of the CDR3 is TGTGCCACCTCGAAACAGGGGGGGATTTCCACAGATACGCAGTATTTT.

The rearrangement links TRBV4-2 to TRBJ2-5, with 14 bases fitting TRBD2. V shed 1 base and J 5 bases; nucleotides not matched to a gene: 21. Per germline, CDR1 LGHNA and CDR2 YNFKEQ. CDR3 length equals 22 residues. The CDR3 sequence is CASSQALGGTSGRVILRETQYF. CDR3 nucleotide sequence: TGTGCCAGCAGCCAAGCCCTGGGCGGGACTAGCGGGAGAGTGATTTTAAGGGAGACCCAGTACTTC.

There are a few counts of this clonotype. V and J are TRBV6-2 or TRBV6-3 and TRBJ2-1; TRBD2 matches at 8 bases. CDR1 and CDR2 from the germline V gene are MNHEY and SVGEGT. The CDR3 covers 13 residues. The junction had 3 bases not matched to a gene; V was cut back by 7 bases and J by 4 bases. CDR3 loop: CASTSGSYNEQFF. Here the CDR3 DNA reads TGTGCCAGCACGAGCGGGAGTTACAATGAGCAGTTCTTC.

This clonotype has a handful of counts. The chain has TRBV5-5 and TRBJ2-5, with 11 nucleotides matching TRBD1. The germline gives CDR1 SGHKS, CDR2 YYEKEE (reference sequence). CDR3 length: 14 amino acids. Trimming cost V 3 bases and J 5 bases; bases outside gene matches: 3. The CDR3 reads CASSWTGGSETQYF. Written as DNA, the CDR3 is TGTGCCAGCAGCTGGACAGGGGGCAGTGAGACCCAGTACTTC.

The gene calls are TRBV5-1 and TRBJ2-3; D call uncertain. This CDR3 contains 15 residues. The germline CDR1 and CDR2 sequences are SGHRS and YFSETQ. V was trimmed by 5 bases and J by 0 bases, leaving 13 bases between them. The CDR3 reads CASSQVAASTDTQYF. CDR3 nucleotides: TGCGCCAGCAGTCAGGTAGCCGCTAGCACAGATACGCAGTATTTT.

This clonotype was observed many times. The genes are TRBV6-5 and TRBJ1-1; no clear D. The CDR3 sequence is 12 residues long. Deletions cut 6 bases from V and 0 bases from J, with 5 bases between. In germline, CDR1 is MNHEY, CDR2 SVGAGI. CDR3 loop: CASRTVNTEAFF. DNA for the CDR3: TGTGCCAGCAGGACGGTGAACACTGAAGCTTTCTTT.

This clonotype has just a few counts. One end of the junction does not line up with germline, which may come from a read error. The CDR3 spells CASSLGTLSTDTQYF. The CDR3 DNA follows: TGTGCCAGCAGCTTAGGGACCCTTAGCACAGATACGCAGTATTTT. This rearrangement joins TRBV5-1 to TRBJ2-3; D could derive from TRBD1 or TRBD2 (5 bases each). CDR3 length: 15 residues. CDR1 is SGHRS and CDR2 is YFSETQ in the germline V gene.

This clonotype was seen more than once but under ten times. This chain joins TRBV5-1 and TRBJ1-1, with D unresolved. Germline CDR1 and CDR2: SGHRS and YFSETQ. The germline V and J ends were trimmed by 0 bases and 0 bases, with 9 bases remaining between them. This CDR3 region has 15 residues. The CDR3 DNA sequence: TGCGCCAGCAGCTTGGCCCCGGAGATGAACACTGAAGCTTTCTTT. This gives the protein CASSLAPEMNTEAFF. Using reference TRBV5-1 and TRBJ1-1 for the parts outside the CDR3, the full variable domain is KAGVTQTPRYLIKTRGQQVTLSCSPISGHRSVSWYQQTPGQGLQFLFEYFSETQRNKGNFPGRFSGRQFSNSRSEMNVSTLELGDSALYLCASSLAPEMNTEAFFGQGTRLTVV.

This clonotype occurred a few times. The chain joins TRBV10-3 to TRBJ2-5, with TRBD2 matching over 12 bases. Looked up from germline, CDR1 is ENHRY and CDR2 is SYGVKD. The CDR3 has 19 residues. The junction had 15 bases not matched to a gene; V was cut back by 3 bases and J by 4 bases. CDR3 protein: CAISDHPGTSGRTGETQYF. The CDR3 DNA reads TGTGCCATCAGTGACCACCCCGGGACTAGCGGGCGGACTGGAGAGACCCAGTACTTC.